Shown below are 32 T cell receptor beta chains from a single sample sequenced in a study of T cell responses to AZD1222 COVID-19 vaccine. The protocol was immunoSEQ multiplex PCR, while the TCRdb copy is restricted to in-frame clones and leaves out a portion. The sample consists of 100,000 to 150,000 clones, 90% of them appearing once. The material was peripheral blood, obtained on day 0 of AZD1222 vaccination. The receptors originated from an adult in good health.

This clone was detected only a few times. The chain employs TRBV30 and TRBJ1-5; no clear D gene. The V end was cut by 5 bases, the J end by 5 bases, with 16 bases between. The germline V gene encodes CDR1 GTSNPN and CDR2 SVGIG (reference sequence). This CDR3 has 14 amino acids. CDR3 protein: CAWARVGRYQPQHF. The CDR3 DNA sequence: TGTGCCTGGGCAAGGGTGGGGAGATATCAGCCCCAGCATTTT.

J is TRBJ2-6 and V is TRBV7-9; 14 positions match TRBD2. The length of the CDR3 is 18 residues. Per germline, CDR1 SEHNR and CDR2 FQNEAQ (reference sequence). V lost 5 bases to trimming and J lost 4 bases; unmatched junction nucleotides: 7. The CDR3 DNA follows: TGTGCCAGCAGCCCGACTAGCGGGAGGGCCACCGGGGCCAACGTCCTGACTTTC. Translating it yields CASSPTSGRATGANVLTF.

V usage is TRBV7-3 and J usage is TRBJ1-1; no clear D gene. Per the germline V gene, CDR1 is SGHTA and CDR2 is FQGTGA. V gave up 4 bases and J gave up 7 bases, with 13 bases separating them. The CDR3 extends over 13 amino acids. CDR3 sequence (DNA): TGTGCCAGCAGCTCGGACGGCCTCGGTGAAGCTTTCTTT. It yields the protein CASSSDGLGEAFF.

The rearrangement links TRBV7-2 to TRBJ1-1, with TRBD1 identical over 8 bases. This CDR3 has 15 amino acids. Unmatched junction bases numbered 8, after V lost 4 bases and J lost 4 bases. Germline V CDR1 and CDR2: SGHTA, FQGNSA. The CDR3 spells CASSSRQGSGTEAFF. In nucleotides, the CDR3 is TGTGCCAGCAGCTCCCGACAGGGGTCCGGCACTGAAGCTTTCTTT. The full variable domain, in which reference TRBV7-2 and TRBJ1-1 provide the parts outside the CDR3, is GAGVSQSPSNKVTEKGKDVELRCDPISGHTALYWYRQSLGQGLEFLIYFQGNSAPDKSGLPSDRFSAERTGGSVSTLTIQRTQQEDSAVYLCASSSRQGSGTEAFFGQGTRLTVV.

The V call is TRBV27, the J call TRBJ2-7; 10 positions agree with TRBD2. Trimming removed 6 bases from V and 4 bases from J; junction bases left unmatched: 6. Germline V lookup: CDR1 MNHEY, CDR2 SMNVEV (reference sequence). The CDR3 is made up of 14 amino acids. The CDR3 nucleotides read TGTGCCAGCAGCCTCAGCGGGAGGGCGTACGAGCAGTACTTC. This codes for CASSLSGRAYEQYF.

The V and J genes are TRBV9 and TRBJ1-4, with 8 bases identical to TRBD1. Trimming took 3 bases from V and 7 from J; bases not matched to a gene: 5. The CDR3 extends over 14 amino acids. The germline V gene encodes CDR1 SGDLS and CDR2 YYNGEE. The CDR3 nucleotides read TGTGCCAGCAGCGCAGGGGGCTACGGTGAAAAACTGTTTTTT. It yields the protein CASSAGGYGEKLFF.

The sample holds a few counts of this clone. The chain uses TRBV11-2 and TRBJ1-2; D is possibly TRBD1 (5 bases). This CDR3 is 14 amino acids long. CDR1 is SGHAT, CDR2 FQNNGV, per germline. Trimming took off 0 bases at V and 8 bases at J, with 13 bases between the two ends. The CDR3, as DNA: TGTGCCAGCAGCTTAGACAGGGCGAGCGGGGGCTACACCTTC. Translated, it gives CASSLDRASGGYTF.

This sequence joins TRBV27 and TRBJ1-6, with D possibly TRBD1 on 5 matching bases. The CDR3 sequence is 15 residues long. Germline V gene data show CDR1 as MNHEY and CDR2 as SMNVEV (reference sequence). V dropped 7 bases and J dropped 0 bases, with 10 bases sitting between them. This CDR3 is CASTLRGSYNSPLHF. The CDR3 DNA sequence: TGTGCCAGCACCCTAAGGGGCTCCTATAATTCACCCCTCCACTTT.

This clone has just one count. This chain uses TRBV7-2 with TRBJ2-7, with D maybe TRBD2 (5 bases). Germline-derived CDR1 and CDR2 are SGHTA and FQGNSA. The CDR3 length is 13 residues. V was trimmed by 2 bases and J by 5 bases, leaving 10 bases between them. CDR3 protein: CASSLRSGNEQYF. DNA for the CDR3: TGTGCCAGCAGCTTACGATCCGGGAACGAGCAGTACTTC.

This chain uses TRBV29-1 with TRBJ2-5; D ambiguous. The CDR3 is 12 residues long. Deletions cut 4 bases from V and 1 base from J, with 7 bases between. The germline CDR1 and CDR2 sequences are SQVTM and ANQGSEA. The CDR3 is CSVVGSQETQYF. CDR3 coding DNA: TGCAGCGTTGTGGGGTCCCAAGAGACCCAGTACTTC.

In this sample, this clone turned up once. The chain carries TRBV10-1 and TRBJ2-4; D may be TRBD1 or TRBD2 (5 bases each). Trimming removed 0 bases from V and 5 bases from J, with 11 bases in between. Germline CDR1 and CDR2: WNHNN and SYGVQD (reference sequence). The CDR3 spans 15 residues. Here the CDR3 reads CASSESGERENIQYF. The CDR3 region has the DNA TGCGCCAGCAGTGAGTCGGGGGAAAGGGAAAACATTCAGTACTTC.

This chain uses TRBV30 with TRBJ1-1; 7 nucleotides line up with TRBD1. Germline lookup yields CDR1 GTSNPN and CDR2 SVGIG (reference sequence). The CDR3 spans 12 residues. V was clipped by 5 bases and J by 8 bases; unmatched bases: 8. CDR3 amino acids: CAWDRKTGEAFF. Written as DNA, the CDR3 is TGTGCCTGGGACCGAAAGACAGGGGAAGCTTTCTTT.

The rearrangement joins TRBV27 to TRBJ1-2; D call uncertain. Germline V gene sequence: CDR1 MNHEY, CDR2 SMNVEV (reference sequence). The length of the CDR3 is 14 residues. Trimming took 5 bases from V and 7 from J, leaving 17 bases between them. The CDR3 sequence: CASSPMGPRAGYTF. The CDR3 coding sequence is TGTGCCAGCAGTCCCATGGGCCCCCGGGCTGGCTACACCTTC.

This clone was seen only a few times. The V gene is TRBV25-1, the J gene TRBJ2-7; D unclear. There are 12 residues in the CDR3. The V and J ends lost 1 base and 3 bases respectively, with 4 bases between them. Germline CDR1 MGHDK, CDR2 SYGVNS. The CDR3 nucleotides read TGTGCCAGCAGTGAATCGCACTACGAGCAGTACTTC. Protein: CASSESHYEQYF.

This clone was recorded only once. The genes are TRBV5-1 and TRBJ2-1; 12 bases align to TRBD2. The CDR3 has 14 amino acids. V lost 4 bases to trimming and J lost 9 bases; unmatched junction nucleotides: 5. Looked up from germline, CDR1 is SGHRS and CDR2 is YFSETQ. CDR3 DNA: TGCGCCAGCAGCCTAGCGGGAGGGCCATCTGAGCAGTTCTTC. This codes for CASSLAGGPSEQFF.

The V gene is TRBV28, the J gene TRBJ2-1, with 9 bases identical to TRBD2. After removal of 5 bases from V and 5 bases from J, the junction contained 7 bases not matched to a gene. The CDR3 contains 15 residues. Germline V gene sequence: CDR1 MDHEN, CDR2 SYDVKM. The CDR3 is CASSIGTSSNNEQFF. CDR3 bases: TGTGCCAGCAGTATAGGGACTAGCAGCAACAATGAGCAGTTCTTC.

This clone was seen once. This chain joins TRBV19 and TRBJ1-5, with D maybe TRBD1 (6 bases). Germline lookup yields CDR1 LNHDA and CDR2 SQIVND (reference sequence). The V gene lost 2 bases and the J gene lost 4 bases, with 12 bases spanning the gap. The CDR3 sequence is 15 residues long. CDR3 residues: CASSITGNANQPQHF. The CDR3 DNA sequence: TGTGCCAGTAGTATAACAGGGAACGCTAATCAGCCCCAGCATTTT. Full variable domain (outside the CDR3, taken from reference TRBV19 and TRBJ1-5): DGGITQSPKYLFRKEGQNVTLSCEQNLNHDAMYWYRQDPGQGLRLIYYSQIVNDFQKGDIAEGYSVSREKKESFPLTVTSAQKNPTAFYLCASSITGNANQPQHFGDGTRLSIL.

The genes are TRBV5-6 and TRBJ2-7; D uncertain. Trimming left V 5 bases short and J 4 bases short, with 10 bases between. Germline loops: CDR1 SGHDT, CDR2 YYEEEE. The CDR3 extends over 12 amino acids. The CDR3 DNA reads TGTGCCAGCAGTTTAATCGAGTACGAGCAGTACTTC. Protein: CASSLIEYEQYF.

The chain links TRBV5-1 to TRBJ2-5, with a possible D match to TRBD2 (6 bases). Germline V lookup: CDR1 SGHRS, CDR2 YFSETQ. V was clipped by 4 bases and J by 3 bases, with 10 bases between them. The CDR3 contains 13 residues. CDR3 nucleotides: TGCGCCAGCAGCCCCGGGACTGAAGAGACCCAGTACTTC. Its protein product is CASSPGTEETQYF.

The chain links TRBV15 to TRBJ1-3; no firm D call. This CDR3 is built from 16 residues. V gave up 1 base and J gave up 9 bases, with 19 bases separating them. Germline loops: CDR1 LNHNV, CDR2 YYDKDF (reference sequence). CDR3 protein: CATSRGEPGLGGTIYF. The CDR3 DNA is TGTGCCACCAGCAGAGGGGAACCCGGACTGGGAGGCACCATATATTTT.

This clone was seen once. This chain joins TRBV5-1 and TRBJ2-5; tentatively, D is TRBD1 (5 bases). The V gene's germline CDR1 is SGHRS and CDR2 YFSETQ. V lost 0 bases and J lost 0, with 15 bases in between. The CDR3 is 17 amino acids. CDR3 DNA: TGCGCCAGCAGCTTGGGTCTCAGGGTTAGTGACCAAGAGACCCAGTACTTC. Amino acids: CASSLGLRVSDQETQYF. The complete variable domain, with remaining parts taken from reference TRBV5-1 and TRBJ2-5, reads KAGVTQTPRYLIKTRGQQVTLSCSPISGHRSVSWYQQTPGQGLQFLFEYFSETQRNKGNFPGRFSGRQFSNSRSEMNVSTLELGDSALYLCASSLGLRVSDQETQYFGPGTRLLVL.

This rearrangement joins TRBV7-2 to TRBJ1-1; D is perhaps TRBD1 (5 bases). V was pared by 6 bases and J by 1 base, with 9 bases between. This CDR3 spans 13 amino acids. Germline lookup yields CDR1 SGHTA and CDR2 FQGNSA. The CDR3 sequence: CASRTGRNTEAFF. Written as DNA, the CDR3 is TGTGCCAGCAGAACGGGGCGGAACACTGAAGCTTTCTTT.

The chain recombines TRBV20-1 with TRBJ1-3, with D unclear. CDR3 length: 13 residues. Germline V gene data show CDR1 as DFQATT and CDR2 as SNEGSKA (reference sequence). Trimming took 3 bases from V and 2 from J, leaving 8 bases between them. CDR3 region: CSASRSAGNTIYF. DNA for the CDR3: TGCAGTGCTAGTCGGAGCGCTGGAAACACCATATATTTT.

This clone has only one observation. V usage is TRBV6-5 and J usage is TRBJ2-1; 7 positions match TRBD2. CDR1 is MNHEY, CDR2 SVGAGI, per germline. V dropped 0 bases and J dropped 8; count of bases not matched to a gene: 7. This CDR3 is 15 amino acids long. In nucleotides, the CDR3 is TGTGCCAGCAGTTACTCGTTCAGGGAGGGGTATGAGCAGTTCTTC. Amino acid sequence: CASSYSFREGYEQFF.

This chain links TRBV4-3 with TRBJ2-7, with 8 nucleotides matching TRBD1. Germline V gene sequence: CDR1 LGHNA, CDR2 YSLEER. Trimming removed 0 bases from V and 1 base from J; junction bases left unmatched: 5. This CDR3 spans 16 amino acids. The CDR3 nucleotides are TGCGCCAGCAGCCAAGATCAGGGGGCTCGGTCCTACGAGCAGTACTTC. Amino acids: CASSQDQGARSYEQYF.

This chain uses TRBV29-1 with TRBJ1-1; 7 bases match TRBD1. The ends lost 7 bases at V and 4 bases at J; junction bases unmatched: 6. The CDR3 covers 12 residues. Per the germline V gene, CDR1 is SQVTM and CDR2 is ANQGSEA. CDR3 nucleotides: TGCAGCGGAAGCTCAGGGGGCACTGAAGCTTTCTTT. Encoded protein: CSGSSGGTEAFF.

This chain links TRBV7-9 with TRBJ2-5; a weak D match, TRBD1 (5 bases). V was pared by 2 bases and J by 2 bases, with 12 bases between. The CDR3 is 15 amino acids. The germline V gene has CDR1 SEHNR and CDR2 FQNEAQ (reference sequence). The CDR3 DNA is TGTGCCAGCAGCTTAATCAGGGTCCAACAAGAGACCCAGTACTTC. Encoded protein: CASSLIRVQQETQYF.

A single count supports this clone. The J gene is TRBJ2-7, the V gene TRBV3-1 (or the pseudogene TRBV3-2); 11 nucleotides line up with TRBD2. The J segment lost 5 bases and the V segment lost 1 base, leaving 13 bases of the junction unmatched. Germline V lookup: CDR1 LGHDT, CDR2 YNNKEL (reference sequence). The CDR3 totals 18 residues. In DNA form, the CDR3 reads TGTGCCAGCAGCCAAGTGGGAAATAGCGGGAGGGCCCGGAACGAGCAGTACTTC. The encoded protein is CASSQVGNSGRARNEQYF.

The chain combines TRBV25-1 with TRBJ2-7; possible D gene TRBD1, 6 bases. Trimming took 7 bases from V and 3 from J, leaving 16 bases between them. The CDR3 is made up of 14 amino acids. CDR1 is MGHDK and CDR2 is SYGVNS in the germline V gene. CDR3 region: CASNQAGANYEQYF. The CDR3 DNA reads TGTGCCAGCAATCAGGCAGGGGCGAACTACGAGCAGTACTTC.

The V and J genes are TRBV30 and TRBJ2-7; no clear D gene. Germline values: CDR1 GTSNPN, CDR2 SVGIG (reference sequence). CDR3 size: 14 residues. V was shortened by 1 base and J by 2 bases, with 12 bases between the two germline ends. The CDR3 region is CAWSDQTYTYEQYF. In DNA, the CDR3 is TGTGCCTGGAGTGACCAGACCTATACCTACGAGCAGTACTTC.

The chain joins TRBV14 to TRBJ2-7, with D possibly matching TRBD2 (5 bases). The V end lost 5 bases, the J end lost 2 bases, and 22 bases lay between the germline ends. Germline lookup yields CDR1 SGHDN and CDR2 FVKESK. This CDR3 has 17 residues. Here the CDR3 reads CASSSQQGTWRPYEQYF. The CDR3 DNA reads TGTGCCAGCAGCTCACAACAAGGCACTTGGAGGCCCTACGAGCAGTACTTC. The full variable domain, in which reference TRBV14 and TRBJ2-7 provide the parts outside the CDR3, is EAGVTQFPSHSVIEKGQTVTLRCDPISGHDNLYWYRRVMGKEIKFLLHFVKESKQDESGMPNNRFLAERTGGTYSTLKVQPAELEDSGVYFCASSSQQGTWRPYEQYFGPGTRLTVT.

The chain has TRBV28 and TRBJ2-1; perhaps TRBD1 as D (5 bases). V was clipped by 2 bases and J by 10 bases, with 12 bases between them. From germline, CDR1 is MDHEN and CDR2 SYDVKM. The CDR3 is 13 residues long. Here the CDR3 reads CASSLQIQGEQFF. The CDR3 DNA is TGTGCCAGCAGTTTACAAATTCAGGGAGAGCAGTTCTTC.